These 25 T cell receptor beta chains came from one sample sequenced in a study of T cells in Graves' hyperthyroidism and ophthalmopathy. Amplified TCR beta CDR3 regions came from RNA transcripts. Researchers ran a first-round RT-PCR on the TCR CDR3 using the HTBI primer set. TCRdb processed the multiplex PCR reads anew with MiXCR; each CDR3 protein has one entry. Of over 700,000 distinct CDR3 sequences in the sample, roughly a sixth were seen once. Material for sequencing was blood. Source of these receptors: a woman aged 50 to 60 with Graves' hyperthyroidism that later progressed to Graves' ophthalmopathy.

This clonotype was seen more than once but under ten times. The chain is built from TRBV20-1 and TRBJ2-1; D not certain. The CDR3 length is 12 residues. Per germline, CDR1 DFQATT and CDR2 SNEGSKA (reference sequence). V shed 3 bases and J shed 5 bases, with 8 bases lying between them. The chain's CDR3 is CSASKTNNEQFF. The CDR3 DNA follows: TGCAGTGCTAGCAAGACAAACAATGAGCAGTTCTTC.

Many counts were recorded for this clonotype. The V and J genes are TRBV30 and TRBJ2-3; no clear D gene. Germline CDR1 GTSNPN, CDR2 SVGIG (reference sequence). CDR3 length equals 14 residues. Deletions cut 4 bases from V and 2 bases from J, with 13 bases between. CDR3 protein: CAWNLVRPTDTQYF. The CDR3 DNA reads as TGTGCCTGGAACCTTGTGCGGCCCACAGATACGCAGTATTTT.

In DNA form, the CDR3 reads TGTGCCAGCAGTTGGGGGACAGGGATAGTCTACGAGCAGTACTTC. Protein sequence: CASSWGTGIVYEQYF. The chain couples TRBV11-2 to TRBJ2-7; 9 bases agree with TRBD1. With 6 bases clipped from V and 3 bases from J, the junction kept 9 bases outside the gene matches. Per germline, CDR1 SGHAT and CDR2 FQNNGV. This CDR3 contains 15 residues.

Many counts were recorded for this clonotype. This chain uses TRBV5-1 with TRBJ1-1, with 8 nucleotides matching TRBD1. This CDR3 has 16 residues. J gave up 0 bases and V 4 bases, and 8 bases lay outside the gene matches. Germline CDR1 SGHRS, CDR2 YFSETQ. The CDR3 sequence: CASSPRTGLVNTEAFF. CDR3 DNA sequence: TGCGCCAGCAGCCCTCGGACAGGGTTGGTGAACACTGAAGCTTTCTTT.

The rearrangement links TRBV30 to TRBJ1-1; D possibly corresponds to TRBD1 (6 bases). CDR1 GTSNPN and CDR2 SVGIG come from the germline V gene (reference sequence). This CDR3 comprises 12 residues. Trimming pared 5 bases from V and 7 bases from J, leaving 14 bases between. CDR3 sequence: CAWSGGPVEAFF. The CDR3 DNA follows: TGTGCCTGGTCGGGGGGCCCAGTTGAAGCTTTCTTT.

V gene TRBV29-1 combines with J gene TRBJ2-2; 10 positions match TRBD2. The germline gives CDR1 SQVTM, CDR2 ANQGSEA. Trimming cost V 3 bases and J 1 base; bases outside gene matches: 8. The CDR3 has 17 residues. CDR3 amino acids: CSVEGPLAGGNTGELFF. The CDR3, as DNA: TGCAGCGTTGAGGGCCCCTTAGCGGGGGGGAACACCGGGGAGCTGTTTTTT.

This clonotype was found many times. The chain joins TRBV12-3 or TRBV12-4 to TRBJ1-2; D gene ambiguous. The ends were cut back, 3 bases at V and 5 bases at J, with 16 bases in the middle. This CDR3 has 15 amino acids. Here the CDR3 reads CASSFRGIGRYGYTF. CDR3 DNA sequence: TGTGCCAGCAGTTTTCGAGGCATAGGACGTTATGGCTACACCTTC.

This clonotype was found many times. CDR3 region: CASSPGGSSTEAFF. The CDR3 bases are TGTGCCAGCAGTCCCGGAGGGTCTAGCACTGAAGCTTTCTTT. The chain carries TRBV12-3 or TRBV12-4 and TRBJ1-1; no clear D. The CDR3 contains 14 residues. The V end was cut by 5 bases, the J end by 4 bases, with 14 bases between.

There are many counts of this clonotype. The chain joins TRBV12-3 or TRBV12-4 to TRBJ2-3, with 11 nucleotides matching TRBD2. The trim removed 6 bases at V and 2 bases at J, leaving 7 bases unmatched. CDR3 size: 16 residues. The CDR3 reads CASSSRLAGFTDTQYF. CDR3 DNA: TGTGCCAGCAGCTCCCGACTAGCGGGGTTCACAGATACGCAGTATTTT.

This chain joins TRBV27 and TRBJ1-2; D is unresolved. The germline V gene has CDR1 MNHEY and CDR2 SMNVEV (reference sequence). This CDR3 has 14 residues. V gave up 8 bases and J gave up 0 bases, with 13 bases separating them. CDR3 residues: CASGPGPTNYGYTF. The CDR3 DNA sequence: TGTGCCAGCGGACCAGGACCAACTAACTATGGCTACACCTTC.

This clonotype was seen many times. CDR3 DNA: TGTGCCAGCTCACCTGCGCAGGGAATCGCCGGGGAGCTGTTTTTT. Its translation is CASSPAQGIAGELFF. The chain links TRBV18 to TRBJ2-2; D may be TRBD1 (5 bases). The germline CDR1 and CDR2 sequences are KGHSH and LQKENI. V lost 3 bases and J 6 bases, leaving 14 bases between the germline ends. The CDR3 is made up of 15 amino acids.

This clonotype was found many times. J is TRBJ1-2 and V is TRBV7-8, with D unresolved. The CDR3 consists of 14 residues. Germline V gene lookup returns CDR1 SGHVS and CDR2 FQNEAQ. Trimming left V 4 bases short and J 4 bases short, with 13 bases between. The CDR3 here is CASSSRGVGYGYTF. CDR3 nucleotide sequence: TGTGCCAGCAGCTCTAGAGGAGTGGGCTATGGCTACACCTTC.

Note on this clonotype: A much more abundant neighbour one base away suggests this may be a read error. The gene calls are TRBV12-3 or TRBV12-4 and TRBJ2-3; perhaps TRBD2 as D (6 bases). Between the trimmed V and J ends, which lost 4 bases and 0 bases, there was a span of 17 bases. The CDR3 runs to 17 residues. For the CDR3, the DNA is TGTGCCAGCAGTTCCGACCGACTAGGGGCTAGCACAGATACGCAGTATTTT. It codes for CASSSDRLGASTDTQYF.

With regard to this clonotype: This may come from a read error, since a much larger clone is one base off. The chain uses TRBV28 and TRBJ1-4; 8 bases align to TRBD1. The V gene end was trimmed by 4 bases and the J gene end by 6 bases; junction bases not matched to a gene: 10. This CDR3 is 16 amino acids long. Germline V gives CDR1 MDHEN, CDR2 SYDVKM. This chain's CDR3 is CASSSTRQGWDEKLFF. CDR3 coding DNA: TGTGCCAGCAGTTCCACTAGACAGGGGTGGGATGAAAAACTGTTTTTT. Variable domain in full (rest from reference TRBV28 and TRBJ1-4): DVKVTQSSRYLVKRTGEKVFLECVQDMDHENMFWYRQDPGLGLRLIYFSYDVKMKEKGDIPEGYSVSREKKERFSLILESASTNQTSMYLCASSSTRQGWDEKLFFGSGTQLSVL.

The V call is TRBV10-1, the J call TRBJ2-7; D not certain. The V and J ends lost 5 bases and 3 bases respectively, with 11 bases between them. Germline CDR1 and CDR2: WNHNN and SYGVQD (reference sequence). CDR3 length: 13 residues. The CDR3: CASSNNLHYEQYF. CDR3 nucleotides: TGCGCCAGCAGTAACAACCTGCACTACGAGCAGTACTTC.

This clonotype was found many times. The J gene is TRBJ1-6, the V gene TRBV7-6; D is unresolved. CDR1 is SGHVS, CDR2 FNYEAQ, per germline. Trimming took off 1 base at V and 5 bases at J, with 12 bases between the two ends. CDR3 size: 16 residues. Written as DNA, the CDR3 is TGTGCCAGCAGCTTAGAGAGTGTACAGAATAATTCACCCCTCCACTTT. Translated: CASSLESVQNNSPLHF. The whole variable domain, filled in from reference TRBV7-6 and TRBJ1-6, reads GAGVSQSPRYKVTKRGQDVALRCDPISGHVSLYWYRQALGQGPEFLTYFNYEAQQDKSGLPNDRFSAERPEGSISTLTIQRTEQRDSAMYRCASSLESVQNNSPLHFGNGTRLTVT.

V usage is TRBV27 and J usage is TRBJ2-7; TRBD1 aligns across 8 bases. The CDR3 is 15 residues long. Germline V gene lookup returns CDR1 MNHEY and CDR2 SMNVEV (reference sequence). Germline trimming cut 6 bases from V and 0 bases from J; bases unmatched to any gene: 7. The CDR3 here is CASRHRDRSSYEQYF. The CDR3 DNA reads as TGTGCCAGCAGACACCGGGACAGGTCCTCCTACGAGCAGTACTTC.

This clonotype appeared many times. The chain employs TRBV20-1 and TRBJ2-1; tentatively, D is TRBD2 (6 bases). Trimming removed 1 base from V and 0 bases from J, with 10 bases in between. CDR1 and CDR2 from the germline V gene are DFQATT and SNEGSKA (reference sequence). This CDR3 is 15 amino acids long. The CDR3 loop is CSARVRGSSYNEQFF. CDR3 nucleotides: TGCAGTGCTAGAGTTCGGGGGAGCTCCTACAATGAGCAGTTCTTC.

This clonotype was seen only a few times. V is TRBV7-6 and J is TRBJ2-2, with TRBD1 matching 8 bases. Germline V gives CDR1 SGHVS, CDR2 FNYEAQ. The junction had 8 bases not matched to a gene; V was cut back by 5 bases and J by 3 bases. The CDR3 totals 16 residues. The CDR3 spells CASSGGQGWDTGELFF. CDR3 in DNA: TGTGCCAGCAGCGGAGGACAGGGTTGGGACACCGGGGAGCTGTTTTTT.

This clonotype was observed a few times. The chain joins TRBV6-2 or TRBV6-3 to TRBJ1-4, with D perhaps matching TRBD1 (5 bases). The CDR3 length is 14 residues. CDR1 is MNHEY and CDR2 is SVGEGT in the germline V gene. Trimming removed 7 bases from V and 3 bases from J, with 12 bases in between. DNA of the CDR3: TGTGCCAGCACCCACGGGGGGTCTAATGAAAAACTGTTTTTT. Amino acid sequence: CASTHGGSNEKLFF.

This clonotype was seen only a few times. V gene TRBV9 combines with J gene TRBJ2-6, with 8 bases lining up with TRBD1. The trim removed 3 bases at V and 0 bases at J, leaving 8 bases unmatched. This CDR3 region has 18 residues. Per the germline V gene, CDR1 is SGDLS and CDR2 is YYNGEE. CDR3 region: CASSAPGQARSGANVLTF. For the CDR3, the DNA is TGTGCCAGCAGCGCGCCGGGACAGGCCCGCTCTGGGGCCAACGTCCTGACTTTC.

As for this clonotype: This may come from a read error, since a much larger clone is one base off. This chain uses TRBV2 with TRBJ1-6; no definite D call. CDR3 length: 14 amino acids. The V gene's germline CDR1 is SNHLY and CDR2 FYNNEI. CDR3 residues: CVSEKQTYNSPLHF. In DNA, the CDR3 is TGTGTCAGTGAGAAACAAACCTATAATTCACCCCTCCACTTT.

This clonotype was observed a few times. This rearrangement joins TRBV18 to TRBJ1-6; D unresolved. This CDR3 region has 17 residues. Germline V gene sequence: CDR1 KGHSH, CDR2 LQKENI. The V gene lost 6 bases and the J gene lost 0 bases, with 15 bases spanning the gap. CDR3 protein: CASSLNSESSYNSPLHF. The CDR3 DNA reads TGTGCCAGCTCGCTTAATTCGGAAAGCTCCTATAATTCACCCCTCCACTTT.

This rearrangement joins TRBV6-5 to TRBJ2-7; 9 bases map to TRBD2. The trim removed 4 bases at V and 7 bases at J, leaving 11 bases unmatched. The CDR3 runs to 15 residues. Per the germline V gene, CDR1 is MNHEY and CDR2 is SVGAGI. The CDR3 region has the DNA TGTGCCAGCAGTTTGAGTAGCGGGGGTCGGGCAGAGCAGTACTTC. This gives the protein CASSLSSGGRAEQYF.

This chain uses TRBV19 with TRBJ1-6; 9 nucleotides align to TRBD1. Looked up from germline, CDR1 is LNHDA and CDR2 is SQIVND (reference sequence). The CDR3 runs to 16 residues. The junction had 4 bases not matched to a gene; V was cut back by 4 bases and J by 3 bases. CDR3 nucleotide sequence: TGTGCCAGTAGTACTTTGACAGGGGGCTATAATTCACCCCTCCACTTT. Translated, it gives CASSTLTGGYNSPLHF. Based on the CDR3 plus reference TRBV19 and TRBJ1-6, the full variable domain is DGGITQSPKYLFRKEGQNVTLSCEQNLNHDAMYWYRQDPGQGLRLIYYSQIVNDFQKGDIAEGYSVSREKKESFPLTVTSAQKNPTAFYLCASSTLTGGYNSPLHFGNGTRLTVT.